This T cell receptor beta chain is from a study of blood T cells in healthy people across ages. Study outcomes and limitations: When set beside aged donors, long-lived donors presented more naive CD4+ cells and higher diversity.

This clonotype was seen many times. Its antigen is not identified. Trimming took 10 bases from V and 0 from J, leaving 15 bases between them. The CDR3 length is 14 residues. CDR1 ENHRY and CDR2 SYGVKD come from the germline V gene. Primers used in a second PCR of about 7 to 12 cycles were a sample-barcoded 5' primer and a J-beta primer mix. TCRdb reprocessed the 5' RACE reads with MiXCR, giving one entry per CDR3 protein. Altogether about 670,000 distinct CDR3 sequences are present, around 52% being singletons, with the ten largest covering 13%. The specimen sequenced was blood. The V call is TRBV10-3, the J call TRBJ1-1; the D gene is possibly TRBD1 (5 bases). This sequence originates from a woman over 75 in good health. The CDR3 bases are TGTGCCACCCAGGGTGAGACCTTGAACACTGAAGCTTTCTTT. As protein: CATQGETLNTEAFF.